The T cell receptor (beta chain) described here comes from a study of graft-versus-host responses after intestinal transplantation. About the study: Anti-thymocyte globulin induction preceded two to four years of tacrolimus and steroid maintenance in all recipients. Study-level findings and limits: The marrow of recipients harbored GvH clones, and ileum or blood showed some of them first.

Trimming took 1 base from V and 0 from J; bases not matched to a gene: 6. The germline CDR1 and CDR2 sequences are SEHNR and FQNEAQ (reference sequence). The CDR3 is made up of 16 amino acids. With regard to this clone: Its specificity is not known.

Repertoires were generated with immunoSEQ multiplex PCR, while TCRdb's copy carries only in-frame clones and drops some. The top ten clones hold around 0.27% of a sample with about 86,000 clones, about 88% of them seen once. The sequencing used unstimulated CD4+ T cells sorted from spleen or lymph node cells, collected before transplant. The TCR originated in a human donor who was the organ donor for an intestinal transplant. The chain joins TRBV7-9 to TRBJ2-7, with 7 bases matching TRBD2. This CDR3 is CASSLVSQRDSYEQYF. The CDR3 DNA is TGTGCCAGCAGCTTAGTATCCCAGCGGGACTCCTACGAGCAGTACTTC.